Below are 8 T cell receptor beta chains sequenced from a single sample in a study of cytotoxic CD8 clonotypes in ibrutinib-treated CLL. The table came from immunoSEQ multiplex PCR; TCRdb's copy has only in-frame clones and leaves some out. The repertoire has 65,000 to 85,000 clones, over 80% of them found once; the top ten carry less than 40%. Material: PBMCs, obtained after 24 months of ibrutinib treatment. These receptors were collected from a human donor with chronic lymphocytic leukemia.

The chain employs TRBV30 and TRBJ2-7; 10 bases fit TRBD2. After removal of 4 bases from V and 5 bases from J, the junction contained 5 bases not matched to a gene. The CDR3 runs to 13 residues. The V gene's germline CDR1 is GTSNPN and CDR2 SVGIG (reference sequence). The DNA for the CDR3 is TGTGCCTGGACTAGCGGGAGTCCCCACGAGCAGTACTTC. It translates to CAWTSGSPHEQYF.

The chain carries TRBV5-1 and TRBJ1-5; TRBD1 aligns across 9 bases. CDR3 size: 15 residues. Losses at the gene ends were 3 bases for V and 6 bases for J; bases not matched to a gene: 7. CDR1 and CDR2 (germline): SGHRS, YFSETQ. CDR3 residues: CASSSGQGGGQPQHF. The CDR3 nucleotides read TGCGCCAGCAGCTCGGGACAGGGAGGTGGTCAGCCCCAGCATTTT.

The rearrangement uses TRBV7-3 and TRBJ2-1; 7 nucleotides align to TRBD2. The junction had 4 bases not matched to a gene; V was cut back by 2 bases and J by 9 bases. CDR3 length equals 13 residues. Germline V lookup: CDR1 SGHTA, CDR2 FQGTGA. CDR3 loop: CASSLAGVTEQFF. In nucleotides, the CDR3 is TGTGCCAGCAGCTTAGCGGGAGTGACTGAGCAGTTCTTC.

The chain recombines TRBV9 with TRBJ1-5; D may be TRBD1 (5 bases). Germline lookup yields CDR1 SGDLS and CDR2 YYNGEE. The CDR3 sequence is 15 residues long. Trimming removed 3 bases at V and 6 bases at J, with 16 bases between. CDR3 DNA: TGTGCCAGCAGCGCCCTCGGGGGTTCGGGTCAGCCCCAGCATTTT. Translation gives CASSALGGSGQPQHF.

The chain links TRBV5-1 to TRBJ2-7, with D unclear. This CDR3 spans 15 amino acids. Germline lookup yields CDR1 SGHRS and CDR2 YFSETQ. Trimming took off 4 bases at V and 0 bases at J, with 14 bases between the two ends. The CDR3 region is CASSVTGPRSYEQYF. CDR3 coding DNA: TGCGCCAGCAGCGTTACGGGCCCTCGCTCCTACGAGCAGTACTTC.

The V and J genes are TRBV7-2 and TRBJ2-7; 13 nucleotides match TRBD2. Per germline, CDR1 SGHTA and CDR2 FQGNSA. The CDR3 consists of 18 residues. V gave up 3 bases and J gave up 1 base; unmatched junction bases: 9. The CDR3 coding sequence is TGTGCCAGCAGCTTCGGACTAGCGGGGGCAGGGGGGTCCTACGAGCAGTACTTC. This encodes CASSFGLAGAGGSYEQYF.

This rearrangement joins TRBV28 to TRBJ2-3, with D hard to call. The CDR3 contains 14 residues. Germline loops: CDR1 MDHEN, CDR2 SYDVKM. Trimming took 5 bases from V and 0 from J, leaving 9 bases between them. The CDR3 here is CASSPLTSTDTQYF. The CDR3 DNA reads TGTGCCAGCAGTCCTCTGACTAGCACAGATACGCAGTATTTT.

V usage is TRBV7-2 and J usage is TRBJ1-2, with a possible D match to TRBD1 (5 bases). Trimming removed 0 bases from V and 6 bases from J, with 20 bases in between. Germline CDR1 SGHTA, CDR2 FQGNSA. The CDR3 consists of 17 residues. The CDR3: CASSLARGSGFGHGYTF. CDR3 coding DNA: TGTGCCAGCAGCTTAGCGCGGGGTTCAGGGTTTGGGCATGGCTACACCTTC.